One sample yielded the 9 T cell receptor beta chains listed below, sequenced in a study of identical twins. TCRdb analysed the 5' RACE reads with MiXCR anew, one entry per CDR3 protein. Of 130,000 to 150,000 distinct CDR3 sequences listed, under 4.5% are singletons. The sample consisted of memory T cells sorted from blood. Receptors originate from a man in his late teens or twenties in good health.

This clonotype has just a few counts. The genes are TRBV20-1 and TRBJ1-3; the D is unclear. This CDR3 spans 15 amino acids. Germline values: CDR1 DFQATT, CDR2 SNEGSKA (reference sequence). With 4 bases removed from V and 3 bases from J, the gap between germline ends came to 16 bases. The CDR3 DNA follows: TGCAGTGCTACCCCATCGAGCCATAGTGGAAACACCATATATTTT. Amino acids: CSATPSSHSGNTIYF.

This clonotype was counted at least ten times. This chain uses TRBV3-1 with TRBJ2-7; the D gene is possibly TRBD2 (5 bases). The CDR3 is made up of 16 amino acids. With 5 bases removed from V and 2 bases from J, the gap between germline ends came to 19 bases. The germline V gene has CDR1 LGHDT and CDR2 YNNKEL (reference sequence). CDR3 sequence (DNA): TGTGCCAGCAGCTATCGTCTAGGGTCTAGCCCCTACGAGCAGTACGTC. It codes for CASSYRLGSSPYEQYV.

This clonotype was detected ten times or more. This chain connects TRBV15 to TRBJ2-3; D not certain. Germline CDR1 reads LNHNV; CDR2 reads YYDKDF (reference sequence). V was shortened by 0 bases and J by 3 bases, with 7 bases between the two germline ends. There are 14 residues in the CDR3. CDR3 region: CATSRDGRTDTQYF. DNA for the CDR3: TGTGCCACCAGCAGAGATGGACGAACAGATACGCAGTATTTT.

This clonotype was detected many times. The chain employs TRBV18 and TRBJ2-3; unclear D gene. The CDR3 loop spans 15 amino acids. The V and J ends lost 4 bases and 1 base respectively, with 12 bases between them. The germline V gene encodes CDR1 KGHSH and CDR2 LQKENI. CDR3 in amino acids: CASSLKGPRTDTQYF. For the CDR3, the DNA is TGTGCCAGCTCACTGAAAGGGCCACGCACAGATACGCAGTATTTT.

This clonotype was observed many times. As DNA, the CDR3 is TGCAGTGCTAGAAGGGGAAGAGATGAAGCTTTCTTT. This gives the protein CSARRGRDEAFF. V is TRBV20-1 and J is TRBJ1-1; maybe TRBD1 (5 bases). V lost 2 bases and J lost 7, with 11 bases in between. Germline lookup yields CDR1 DFQATT and CDR2 SNEGSKA (reference sequence). CDR3 size: 12 residues.

This clonotype was detected many times. This chain uses TRBV11-2 with TRBJ1-1; D uncertain. The length of the CDR3 is 14 residues. Trimming removed 4 bases at V and 4 bases at J, with 13 bases between. Looked up from germline, CDR1 is SGHAT and CDR2 is FQNNGV. CDR3 amino acids: CASSSLYVGTEAFF. The CDR3 nucleotides read TGTGCCAGCAGCTCGCTGTATGTGGGCACTGAAGCTTTCTTT.

This clonotype was detected many times. The V gene is TRBV6-5, the J gene TRBJ2-7; 8 bases agree with TRBD2. This CDR3 comprises 14 residues. The V gene end was trimmed by 2 bases and the J gene end by 3 bases; junction bases not matched to a gene: 3. Germline CDR1 and CDR2: MNHEY and SVGAGI. The CDR3 region has the DNA TGTGCCAGCAGTTACGTAAGCGGGGGCTACGAGCAGTACTTC. It encodes CASSYVSGGYEQYF.

This clonotype was recorded many times. This sequence joins TRBV12-3 or TRBV12-4 and TRBJ1-5; no clear D gene. This CDR3 contains 13 residues. The V and J ends lost 2 bases and 2 bases respectively, with 4 bases between them. CDR3 amino acids: CASSLLRNQPQHF. In nucleotides, the CDR3 is TGTGCCAGCAGTTTACTTCGCAATCAGCCCCAGCATTTT.

This clonotype was seen a handful of times. This chain joins TRBV10-3 and TRBJ2-2; no clear D gene. The CDR3 sequence is 13 residues long. In germline, CDR1 is ENHRY, CDR2 SYGVKD. V lost 8 bases, J lost 3 bases, and 10 bases lay in between. CDR3 in amino acids: CAIGEMDTGELFF. The DNA of the CDR3 is TGTGCCATCGGAGAAATGGACACCGGGGAGCTGTTTTTT.